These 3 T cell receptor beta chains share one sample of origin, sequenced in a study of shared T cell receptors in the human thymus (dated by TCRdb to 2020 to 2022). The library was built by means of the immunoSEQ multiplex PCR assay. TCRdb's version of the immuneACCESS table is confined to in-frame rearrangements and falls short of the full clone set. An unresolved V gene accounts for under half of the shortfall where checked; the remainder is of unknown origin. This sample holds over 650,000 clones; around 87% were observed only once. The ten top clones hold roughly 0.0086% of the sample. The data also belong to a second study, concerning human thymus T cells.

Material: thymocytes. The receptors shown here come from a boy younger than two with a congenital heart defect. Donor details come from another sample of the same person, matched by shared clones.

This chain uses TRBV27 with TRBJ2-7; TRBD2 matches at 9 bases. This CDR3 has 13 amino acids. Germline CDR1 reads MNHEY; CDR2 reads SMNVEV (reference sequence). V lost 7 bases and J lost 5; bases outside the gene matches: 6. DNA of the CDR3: TGTGCCAGCATACCTTTAGCGGGAGACGAGCAGTACTTC. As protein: CASIPLAGDEQYF.

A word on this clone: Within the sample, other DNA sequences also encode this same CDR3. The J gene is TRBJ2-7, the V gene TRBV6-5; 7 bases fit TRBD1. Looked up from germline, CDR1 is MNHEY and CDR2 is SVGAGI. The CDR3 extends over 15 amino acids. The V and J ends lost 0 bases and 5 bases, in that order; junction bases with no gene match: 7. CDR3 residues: CASSYSPRDSHEQYF. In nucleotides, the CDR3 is TGTGCCAGCAGTTACTCCCCCCGGGACAGTCACGAGCAGTACTTC.

The CDR3 loop reads CASSPGKGTGTGELFF. CDR3 bases: TGTGCCAGCAGCCCCGGGAAGGGCACGGGCACCGGGGAGCTGTTTTTT. V gene TRBV9 combines with J gene TRBJ2-2; TRBD2 might be the D (5 bases). This CDR3 is 16 amino acids long. Germline V gene data show CDR1 as SGDLS and CDR2 as YYNGEE. V was shortened by 4 bases and J by 4 bases, with 17 bases between the two germline ends.